Listed below are T cell receptor beta chains from one sample, sequenced in a study of kidney transplant recipient with SARS-CoV-2 infection. TCRdb independently ran MiXCR on the reads; one entry per CDR3 protein. The sample lists fewer than 250,000 distinct CDR3 sequences; around 30% were seen once. The source was a blood sample, collected at baseline and on roughly day 110 from a kidney transplant recipient. Receptor source: a young adult male patient who had COVID-19 and was a kidney transplant recipient. The T cells may partly be graft donor cells. Each CDR3 is given with its conserved first and last residue. A D gene is named only where the DNA matches it firmly. The size entry is marked missing in some rows and otherwise reads once, few, many or a size class.

abundance	v_gene	d_gene	j_gene	CDR3nt	CDR3aa
many	TRBV5-1	.	TRBJ2-1	TGCGCCAGCAGCTACCCGACTCAGGAGCCTTCCTACAATGAGCAGTTCTTC	CASSYPTQEPSYNEQFF
many	TRBV6-6	.	TRBJ2-5	TGTGCCAGCAGTTACGGGGGGCGAGAGACCCAGTACTTC	CASSYGGRETQYF
many	TRBV19	TRBD1	TRBJ2-7	TGTGCCAGTAGGAGACTTGACAGGGGTCGCGACGAGCAGTACTTC	CASRRLDRGRDEQYF
many	TRBV3-1	.	TRBJ1-2	TGTGCCAGCAGCCAGCGAATCACCCTTCGAAAGACCTATGGCTACACCTTC	CASSQRITLRKTYGYTF
many	TRBV12-3/TRBV12-4	TRBD2	TRBJ2-7	TGTGCCAGCAGTTTTAAGACTAGCGGGTTTCAGGAGCAGTACTTC	CASSFKTSGFQEQYF
many	TRBV6-5	.	TRBJ1-1	TGTGCCAGCAGTAGACAGAATGAAGCTTTCTTT	CASSRQNEAFF
many	TRBV3-1	.	TRBJ2-5	TGTGCCAGCAGCGCTGCGGATCCCATTTCTTTCTCTGAGACCCAGTACTTC	CASSAADPISFSETQYF
many	TRBV4-1	.	TRBJ1-1	TGCGCCAGCAGCCAGGTGCGCGAGAACACTGAAGCTTTCTTT	CASSQVRENTEAFF
many	TRBV29-1	.	TRBJ2-5	TGCAGCGTTGAAGATCCCGGGCGTATTAACCCAGAGACCCAGTACTTC	CSVEDPGRINPETQYF
many	TRBV19	.	TRBJ2-7	TGTGCCACTACTGACAGATCCTACGAGCAGTACTTC	CATTDRSYEQYF
.	TRBV7-6	.	TRBJ2-7	TGTGCCAACAGCCTGGACAACCCCTACGAGCAGTACTTC	CANSLDNPYEQYF
few	TRBV29-1	.	TRBJ2-5	TGCAGCGCCCCGGGGGTGGATGGGGAGACCCAGTACTTC	CSAPGVDGETQYF
few	TRBV3-1	.	TRBJ1-2	TGTGCCAGCAGCATTGATAGCACCCTTCGAAAGACCTATGGCTACACCTTC	CASSIDSTLRKTYGYTF
medium-sized	TRBV5-5	.	TRBJ1-2	TGTGCCAGCAGCTTCCGGGTCTCATATGGCTACACCTTC	CASSFRVSYGYTF
many	TRBV13	.	TRBJ2-7	TGTGCCAGCAGCAGGGAAAGGGGACCATACGAGCAGTACTTC	CASSRERGPYEQYF
few	TRBV9	.	TRBJ2-5	TGTGCCAGCAGCGTAGCTACGGGGGCGGGAGAGTCTGGGACCCAGTACTTC	CASSVATGAGESGTQYF
many	TRBV2	.	TRBJ2-3	TGTGCCAGCAGGCTAGCGTTGACAGATACGCAGTATTTT	CASRLALTDTQYF
.	TRBV3-1	.	TRBJ2-1	TGCGCCAGCAGCCAAGCCAACTACGGCTCCTACAATGCGCAGTTCTTC	CASSQANYGSYNAQFF
many	TRBV5-1	.	TRBJ2-7	TGCGCCAGCAGCTTGGCAGGGTTCCCCTACGAGCAGTACTTC	CASSLAGFPYEQYF
once	TRBV5-4	.	TRBJ1-2	TGTGCCAGCTGGAAACGCGCACCAGGAAAGACCTATGGCTACACCTTC	CASWKRAPGKTYGYTF
.	TRBV8-2	.	TRBJ2-6	TGTGCCACAGCGCCCAGGATAACACAAAGTCGGGCCAACGTCCTGACTTTC	CATAPRITQSRANVLTF
.	TRBV19	TRBD1	TRBJ2-5	TGTGCCAGTAGTAGAGGGACAGTCCAAGAGACCCAGTACTTC	CASSRGTVQETQYF
many	TRBV15	.	TRBJ2-1	TGTGCCACCAGCAGACGGATAGGGTCCCCCGAAGACCATGAGCAGTTCTTC	CATSRRIGSPEDHEQFF
many	TRBV27	.	TRBJ2-3	TGTGCCAGCAGTCATCATCTAGAAGATACGCAGTATTTT	CASSHHLEDTQYF
many	TRBV7-5	.	TRBJ1-2	.	CISVPESNSEVGKTYGYTF